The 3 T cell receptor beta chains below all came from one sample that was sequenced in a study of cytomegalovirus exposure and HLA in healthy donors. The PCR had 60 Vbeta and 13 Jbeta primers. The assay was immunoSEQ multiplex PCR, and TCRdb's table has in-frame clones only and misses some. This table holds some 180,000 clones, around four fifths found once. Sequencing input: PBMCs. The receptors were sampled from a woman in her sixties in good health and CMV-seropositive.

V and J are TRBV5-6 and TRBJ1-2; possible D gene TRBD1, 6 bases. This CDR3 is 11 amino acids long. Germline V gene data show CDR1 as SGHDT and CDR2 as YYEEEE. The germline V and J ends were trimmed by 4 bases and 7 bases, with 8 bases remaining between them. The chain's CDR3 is CASSPGAGYTF. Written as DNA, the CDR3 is TGTGCCAGCAGCCCAGGGGCTGGCTACACCTTC.

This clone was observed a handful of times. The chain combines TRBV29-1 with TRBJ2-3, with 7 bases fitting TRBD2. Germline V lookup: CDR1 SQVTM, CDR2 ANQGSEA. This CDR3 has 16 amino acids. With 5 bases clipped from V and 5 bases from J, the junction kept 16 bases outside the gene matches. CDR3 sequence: CSVREGGSWREDTQYF. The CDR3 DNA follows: TGCAGCGTTCGTGAAGGCGGGAGCTGGAGAGAAGATACGCAGTATTTT.

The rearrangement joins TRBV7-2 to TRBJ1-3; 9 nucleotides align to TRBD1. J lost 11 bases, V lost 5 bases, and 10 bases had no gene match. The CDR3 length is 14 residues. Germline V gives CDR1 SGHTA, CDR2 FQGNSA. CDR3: CASSTGQGRFAIYF. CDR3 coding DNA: TGTGCCAGCAGCACCGGACAGGGGAGGTTCGCCATATATTTT.